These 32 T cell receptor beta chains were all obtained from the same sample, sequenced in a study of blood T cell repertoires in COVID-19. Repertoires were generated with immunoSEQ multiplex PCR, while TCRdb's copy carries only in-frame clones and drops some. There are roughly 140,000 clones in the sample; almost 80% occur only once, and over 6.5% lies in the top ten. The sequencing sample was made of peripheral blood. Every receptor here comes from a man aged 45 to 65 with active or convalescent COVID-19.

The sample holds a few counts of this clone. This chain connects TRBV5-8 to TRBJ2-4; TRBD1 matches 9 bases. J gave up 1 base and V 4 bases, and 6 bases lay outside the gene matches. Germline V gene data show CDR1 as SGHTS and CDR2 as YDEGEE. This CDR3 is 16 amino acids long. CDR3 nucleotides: TGTGCCAGCAGCCGACAGGGGGGTGGTGCCAAAAACATTCAGTACTTC. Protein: CASSRQGGGAKNIQYF.

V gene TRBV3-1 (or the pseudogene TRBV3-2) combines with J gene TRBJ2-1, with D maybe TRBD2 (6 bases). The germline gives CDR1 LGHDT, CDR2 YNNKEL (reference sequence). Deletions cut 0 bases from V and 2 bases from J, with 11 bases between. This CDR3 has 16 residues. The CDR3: CASSQDFGGTYNEQFF. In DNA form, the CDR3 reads TGTGCCAGCAGCCAAGATTTCGGCGGGACCTACAATGAGCAGTTCTTC.

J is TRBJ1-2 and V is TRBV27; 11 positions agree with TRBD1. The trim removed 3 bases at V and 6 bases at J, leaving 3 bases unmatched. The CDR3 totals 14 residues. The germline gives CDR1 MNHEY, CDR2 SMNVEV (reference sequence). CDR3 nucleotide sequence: TGTGCCAGCAGTTTTGGGACAGGGGGTCATGGCTACACCTTC. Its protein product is CASSFGTGGHGYTF.

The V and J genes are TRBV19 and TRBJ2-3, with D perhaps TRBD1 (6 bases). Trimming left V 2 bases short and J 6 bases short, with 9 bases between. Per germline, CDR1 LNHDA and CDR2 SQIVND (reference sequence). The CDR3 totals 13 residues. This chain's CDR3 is CASSIQGTDTQYF. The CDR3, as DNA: TGTGCCAGTAGTATACAGGGGACGGATACGCAGTATTTT. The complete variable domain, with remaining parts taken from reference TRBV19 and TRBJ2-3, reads DGGITQSPKYLFRKEGQNVTLSCEQNLNHDAMYWYRQDPGQGLRLIYYSQIVNDFQKGDIAEGYSVSREKKESFPLTVTSAQKNPTAFYLCASSIQGTDTQYFGPGTRLTVL.

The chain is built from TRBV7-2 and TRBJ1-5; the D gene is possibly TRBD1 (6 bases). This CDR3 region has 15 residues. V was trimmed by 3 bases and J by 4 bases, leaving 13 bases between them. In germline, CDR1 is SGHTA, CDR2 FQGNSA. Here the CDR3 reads CASSLGGLSNQPQHF. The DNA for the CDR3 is TGTGCCAGCAGCTTGGGGGGGCTGAGTAATCAGCCCCAGCATTTT.

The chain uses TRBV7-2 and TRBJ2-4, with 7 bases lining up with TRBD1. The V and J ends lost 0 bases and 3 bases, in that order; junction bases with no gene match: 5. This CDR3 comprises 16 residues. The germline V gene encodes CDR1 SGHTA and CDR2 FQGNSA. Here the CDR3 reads CASSLARQGDKNIQYF. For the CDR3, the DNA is TGTGCCAGCAGCTTAGCAAGGCAGGGGGACAAAAACATTCAGTACTTC. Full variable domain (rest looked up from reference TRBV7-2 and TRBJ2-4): GAGVSQSPSNKVTEKGKDVELRCDPISGHTALYWYRQSLGQGLEFLIYFQGNSAPDKSGLPSDRFSAERTGGSVSTLTIQRTQQEDSAVYLCASSLARQGDKNIQYFGAGTRLSVL.

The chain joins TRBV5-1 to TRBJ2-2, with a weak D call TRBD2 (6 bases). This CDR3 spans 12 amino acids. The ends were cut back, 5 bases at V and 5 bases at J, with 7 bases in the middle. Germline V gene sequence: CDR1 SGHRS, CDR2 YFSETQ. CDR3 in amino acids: CASREGTGELFF. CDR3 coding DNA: TGCGCCAGCAGGGAGGGAACCGGGGAGCTGTTTTTT.

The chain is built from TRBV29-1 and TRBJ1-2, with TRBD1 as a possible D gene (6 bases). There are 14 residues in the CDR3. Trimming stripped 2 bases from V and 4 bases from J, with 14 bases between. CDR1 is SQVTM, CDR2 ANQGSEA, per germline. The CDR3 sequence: CSVENLRGGYGYTF. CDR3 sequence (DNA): TGCAGCGTTGAAAATCTTAGGGGGGGCTATGGCTACACCTTC.

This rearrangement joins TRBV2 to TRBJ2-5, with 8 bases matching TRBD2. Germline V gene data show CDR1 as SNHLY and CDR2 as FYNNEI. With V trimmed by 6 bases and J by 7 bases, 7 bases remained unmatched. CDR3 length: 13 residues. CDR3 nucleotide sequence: TGTGCCAGCAGCCGATCCGGGGGGGGGACCCAGTACTTC. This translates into CASSRSGGGTQYF.

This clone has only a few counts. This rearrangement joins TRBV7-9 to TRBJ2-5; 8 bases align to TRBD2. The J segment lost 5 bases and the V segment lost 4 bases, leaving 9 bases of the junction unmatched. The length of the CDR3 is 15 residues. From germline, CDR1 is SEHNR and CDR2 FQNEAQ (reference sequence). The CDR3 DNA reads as TGTGCCAGCAGCTCTATTAGCGGGATGGGGGAGACCCAGTACTTC. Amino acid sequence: CASSSISGMGETQYF.

CDR3 loop: CASSLSGSGNTIYF. In DNA form, the CDR3 reads TGTGCCAGCAGCTTATCGGGGTCTGGAAACACCATATATTTT. The V call is TRBV7-9, the J call TRBJ1-3; no reliable D call. Germline V gene sequence: CDR1 SEHNR, CDR2 FQNEAQ (reference sequence). The CDR3 length is 14 residues. V lost 2 bases, J lost 1 base, and 6 bases lay in between.

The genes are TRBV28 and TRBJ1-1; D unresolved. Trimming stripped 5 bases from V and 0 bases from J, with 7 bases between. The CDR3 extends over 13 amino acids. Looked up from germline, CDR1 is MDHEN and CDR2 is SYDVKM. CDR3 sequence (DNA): TGTGCCAGCAGTCCGGTGGTGAACACTGAAGCTTTCTTT. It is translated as CASSPVVNTEAFF.

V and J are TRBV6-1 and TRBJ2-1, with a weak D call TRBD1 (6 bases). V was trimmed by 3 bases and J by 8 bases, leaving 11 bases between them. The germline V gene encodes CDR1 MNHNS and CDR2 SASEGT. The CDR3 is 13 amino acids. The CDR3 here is CASSDRGVDEQFF. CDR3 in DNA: TGTGCCAGCAGTGACAGGGGTGTGGATGAGCAGTTCTTC.

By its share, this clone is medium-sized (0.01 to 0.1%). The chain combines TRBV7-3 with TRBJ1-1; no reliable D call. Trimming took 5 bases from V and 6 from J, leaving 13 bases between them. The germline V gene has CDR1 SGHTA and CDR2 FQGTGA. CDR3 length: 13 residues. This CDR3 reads CASSETKGAEAFF. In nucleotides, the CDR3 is TGTGCCAGCAGCGAGACCAAAGGAGCTGAAGCTTTCTTT.

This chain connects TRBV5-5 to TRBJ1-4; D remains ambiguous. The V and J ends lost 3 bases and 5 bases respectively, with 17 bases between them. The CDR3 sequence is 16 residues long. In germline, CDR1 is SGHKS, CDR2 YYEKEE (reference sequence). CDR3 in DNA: TGTGCCAGCAGCTACCTACCGGAACAGTCGAATGAAAAACTGTTTTTT. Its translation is CASSYLPEQSNEKLFF. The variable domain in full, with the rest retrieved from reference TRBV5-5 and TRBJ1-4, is DAGVTQSPTHLIKTRGQQVTLRCSPISGHKSVSWYQQVLGQGPQFIFQYYEKEERGRGNFPDRFSARQFPNYSSELNVNALLLGDSALYLCASSYLPEQSNEKLFFGSGTQLSVL.

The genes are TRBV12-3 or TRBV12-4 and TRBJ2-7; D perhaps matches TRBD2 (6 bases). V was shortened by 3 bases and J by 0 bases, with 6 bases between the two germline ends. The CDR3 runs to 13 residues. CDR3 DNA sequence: TGTGCCAGCAGTTTGGAGGGCTCCTACGAGCAGTACTTC. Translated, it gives CASSLEGSYEQYF.

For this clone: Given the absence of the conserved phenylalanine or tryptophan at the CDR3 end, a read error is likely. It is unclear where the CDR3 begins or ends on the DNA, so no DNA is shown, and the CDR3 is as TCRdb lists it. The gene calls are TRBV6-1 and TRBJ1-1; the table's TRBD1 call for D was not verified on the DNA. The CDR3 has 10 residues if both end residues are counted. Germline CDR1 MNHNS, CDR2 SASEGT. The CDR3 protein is CASSEIGTGV.

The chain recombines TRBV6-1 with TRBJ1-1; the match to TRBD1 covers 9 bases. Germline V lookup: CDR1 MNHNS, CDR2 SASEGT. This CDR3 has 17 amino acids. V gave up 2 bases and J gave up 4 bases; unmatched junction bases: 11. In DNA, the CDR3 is TGTGCCAGCAGTGAACCCGGACAGGGGTTCCGTGTCACTGAAGCTTTCTTT. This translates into CASSEPGQGFRVTEAFF.

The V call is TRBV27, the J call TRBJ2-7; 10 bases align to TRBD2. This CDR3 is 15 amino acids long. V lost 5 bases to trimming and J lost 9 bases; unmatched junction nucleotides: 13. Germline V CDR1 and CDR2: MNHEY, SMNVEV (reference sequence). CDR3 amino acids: CASSPLFSLAGVQYF. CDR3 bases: TGTGCCAGCAGTCCCCTGTTCTCGCTAGCGGGAGTGCAGTACTTC.

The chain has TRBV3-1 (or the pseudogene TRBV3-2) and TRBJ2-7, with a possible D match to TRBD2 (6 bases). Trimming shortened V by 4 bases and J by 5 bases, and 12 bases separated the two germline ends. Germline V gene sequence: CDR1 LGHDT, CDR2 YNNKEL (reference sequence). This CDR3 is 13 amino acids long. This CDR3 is CASSRVRRDEQYF. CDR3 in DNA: TGTGCCAGCAGCCGGGTGAGGAGGGACGAGCAGTACTTC.

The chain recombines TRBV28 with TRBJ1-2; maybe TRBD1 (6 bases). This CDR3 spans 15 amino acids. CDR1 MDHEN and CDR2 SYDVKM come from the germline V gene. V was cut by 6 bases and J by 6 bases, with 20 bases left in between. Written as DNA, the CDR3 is TGTGCCAGCAGCCCGAATCTCGGACAGCGAAATGGCTACACCTTC. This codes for CASSPNLGQRNGYTF.

The DNA of the CDR3 is TGCGCCAGCAGCCAAGGGGCAGGGGCCCACGAGCAGTACTTC. Translating gives CASSQGAGAHEQYF. The rearrangement uses TRBV4-1 and TRBJ2-7, with a weak D call TRBD1 (6 bases). Trimming removed 1 base from V and 5 bases from J, with 12 bases in between. There are 14 residues in the CDR3. CDR1 and CDR2 from the germline V gene are MGHRA and YSYEKL.

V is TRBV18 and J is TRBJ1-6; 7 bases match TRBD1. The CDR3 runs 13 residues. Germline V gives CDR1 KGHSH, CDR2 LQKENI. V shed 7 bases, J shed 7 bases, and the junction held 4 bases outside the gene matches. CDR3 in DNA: TGTGCCAGCTACCGGGACAGAAATTCACCCCTCCACTTT. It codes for CASYRDRNSPLHF. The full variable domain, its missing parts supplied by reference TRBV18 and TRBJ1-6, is NAGVMQNPRHLVRRRGQEARLRCSPMKGHSHVYWYRQLPEEGLKFMVYLQKENIIDESGMPKERFSAEFPKEGPSILRIQQVVRGDSAAYFCASYRDRNSPLHFGNGTRLTVT.

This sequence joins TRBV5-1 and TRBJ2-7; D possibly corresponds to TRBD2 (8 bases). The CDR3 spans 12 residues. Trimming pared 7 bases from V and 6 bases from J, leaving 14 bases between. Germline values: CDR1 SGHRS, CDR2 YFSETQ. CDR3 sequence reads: CASEGAGGEQYF. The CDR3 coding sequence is TGCGCCAGCGAGGGGGCGGGAGGCGAGCAGTACTTC.

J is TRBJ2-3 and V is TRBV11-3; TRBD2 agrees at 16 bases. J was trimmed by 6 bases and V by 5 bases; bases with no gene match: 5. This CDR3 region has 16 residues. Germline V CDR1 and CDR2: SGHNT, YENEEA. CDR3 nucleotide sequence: TGTGCCAGCAGCCGGGGGACTAGCGGGAGGGTGGATACGCAGTATTTT. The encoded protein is CASSRGTSGRVDTQYF.

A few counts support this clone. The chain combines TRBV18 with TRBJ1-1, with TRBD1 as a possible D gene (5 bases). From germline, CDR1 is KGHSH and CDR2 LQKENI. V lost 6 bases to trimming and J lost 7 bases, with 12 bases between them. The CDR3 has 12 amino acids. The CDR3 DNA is TGTGCCAGCTCCCCCGACAGCGATGAAGCTTTCTTT. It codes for CASSPDSDEAFF. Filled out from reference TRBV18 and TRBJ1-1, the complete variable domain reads NAGVMQNPRHLVRRRGQEARLRCSPMKGHSHVYWYRQLPEEGLKFMVYLQKENIIDESGMPKERFSAEFPKEGPSILRIQQVVRGDSAAYFCASSPDSDEAFFGQGTRLTVV.

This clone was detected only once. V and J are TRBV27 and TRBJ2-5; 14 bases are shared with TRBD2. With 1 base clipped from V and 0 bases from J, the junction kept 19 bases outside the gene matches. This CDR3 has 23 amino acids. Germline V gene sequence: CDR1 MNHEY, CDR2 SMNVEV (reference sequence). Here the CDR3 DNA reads TGTGCCAGCAGTTTATACGGGCCCCGGGGGACTAGCGGGAGTGACGGGTACCAAGAGACCCAGTACTTC. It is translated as CASSLYGPRGTSGSDGYQETQYF.

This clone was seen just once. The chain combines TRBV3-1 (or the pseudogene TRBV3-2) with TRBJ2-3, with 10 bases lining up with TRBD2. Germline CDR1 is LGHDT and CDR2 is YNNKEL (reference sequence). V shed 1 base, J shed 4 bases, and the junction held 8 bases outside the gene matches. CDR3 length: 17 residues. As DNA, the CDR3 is TGTGCCAGCAGCCAAGGCGCTAGCGGGAGCTTCGCAGATACGCAGTATTTT. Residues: CASSQGASGSFADTQYF.

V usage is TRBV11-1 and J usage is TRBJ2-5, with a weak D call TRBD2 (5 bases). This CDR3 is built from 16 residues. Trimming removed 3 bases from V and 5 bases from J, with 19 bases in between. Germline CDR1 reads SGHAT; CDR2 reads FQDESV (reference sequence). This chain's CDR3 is CASSFPRGSNGETQYF. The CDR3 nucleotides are TGTGCCAGCAGCTTTCCCAGAGGGAGTAATGGGGAGACCCAGTACTTC.

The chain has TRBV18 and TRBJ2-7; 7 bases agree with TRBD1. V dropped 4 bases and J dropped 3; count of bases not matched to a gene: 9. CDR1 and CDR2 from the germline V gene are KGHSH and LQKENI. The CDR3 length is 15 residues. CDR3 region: CASSLGVGGGYEQYF. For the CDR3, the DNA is TGTGCCAGCTCACTGGGGGTAGGGGGCGGCTACGAGCAGTACTTC.

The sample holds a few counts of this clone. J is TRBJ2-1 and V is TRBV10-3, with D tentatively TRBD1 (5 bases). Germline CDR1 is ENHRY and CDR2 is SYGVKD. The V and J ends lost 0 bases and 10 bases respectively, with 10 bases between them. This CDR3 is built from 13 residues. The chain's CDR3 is CAISESGVREQFF. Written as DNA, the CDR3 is TGTGCCATCAGTGAGTCAGGGGTTCGAGAGCAGTTCTTC.

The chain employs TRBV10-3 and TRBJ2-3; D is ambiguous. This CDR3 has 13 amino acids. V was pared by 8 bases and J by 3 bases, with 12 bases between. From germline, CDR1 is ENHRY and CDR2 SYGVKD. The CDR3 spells CAIRGDRTDTQYF. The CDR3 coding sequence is TGTGCCATCCGCGGAGATCGGACAGATACGCAGTATTTT.